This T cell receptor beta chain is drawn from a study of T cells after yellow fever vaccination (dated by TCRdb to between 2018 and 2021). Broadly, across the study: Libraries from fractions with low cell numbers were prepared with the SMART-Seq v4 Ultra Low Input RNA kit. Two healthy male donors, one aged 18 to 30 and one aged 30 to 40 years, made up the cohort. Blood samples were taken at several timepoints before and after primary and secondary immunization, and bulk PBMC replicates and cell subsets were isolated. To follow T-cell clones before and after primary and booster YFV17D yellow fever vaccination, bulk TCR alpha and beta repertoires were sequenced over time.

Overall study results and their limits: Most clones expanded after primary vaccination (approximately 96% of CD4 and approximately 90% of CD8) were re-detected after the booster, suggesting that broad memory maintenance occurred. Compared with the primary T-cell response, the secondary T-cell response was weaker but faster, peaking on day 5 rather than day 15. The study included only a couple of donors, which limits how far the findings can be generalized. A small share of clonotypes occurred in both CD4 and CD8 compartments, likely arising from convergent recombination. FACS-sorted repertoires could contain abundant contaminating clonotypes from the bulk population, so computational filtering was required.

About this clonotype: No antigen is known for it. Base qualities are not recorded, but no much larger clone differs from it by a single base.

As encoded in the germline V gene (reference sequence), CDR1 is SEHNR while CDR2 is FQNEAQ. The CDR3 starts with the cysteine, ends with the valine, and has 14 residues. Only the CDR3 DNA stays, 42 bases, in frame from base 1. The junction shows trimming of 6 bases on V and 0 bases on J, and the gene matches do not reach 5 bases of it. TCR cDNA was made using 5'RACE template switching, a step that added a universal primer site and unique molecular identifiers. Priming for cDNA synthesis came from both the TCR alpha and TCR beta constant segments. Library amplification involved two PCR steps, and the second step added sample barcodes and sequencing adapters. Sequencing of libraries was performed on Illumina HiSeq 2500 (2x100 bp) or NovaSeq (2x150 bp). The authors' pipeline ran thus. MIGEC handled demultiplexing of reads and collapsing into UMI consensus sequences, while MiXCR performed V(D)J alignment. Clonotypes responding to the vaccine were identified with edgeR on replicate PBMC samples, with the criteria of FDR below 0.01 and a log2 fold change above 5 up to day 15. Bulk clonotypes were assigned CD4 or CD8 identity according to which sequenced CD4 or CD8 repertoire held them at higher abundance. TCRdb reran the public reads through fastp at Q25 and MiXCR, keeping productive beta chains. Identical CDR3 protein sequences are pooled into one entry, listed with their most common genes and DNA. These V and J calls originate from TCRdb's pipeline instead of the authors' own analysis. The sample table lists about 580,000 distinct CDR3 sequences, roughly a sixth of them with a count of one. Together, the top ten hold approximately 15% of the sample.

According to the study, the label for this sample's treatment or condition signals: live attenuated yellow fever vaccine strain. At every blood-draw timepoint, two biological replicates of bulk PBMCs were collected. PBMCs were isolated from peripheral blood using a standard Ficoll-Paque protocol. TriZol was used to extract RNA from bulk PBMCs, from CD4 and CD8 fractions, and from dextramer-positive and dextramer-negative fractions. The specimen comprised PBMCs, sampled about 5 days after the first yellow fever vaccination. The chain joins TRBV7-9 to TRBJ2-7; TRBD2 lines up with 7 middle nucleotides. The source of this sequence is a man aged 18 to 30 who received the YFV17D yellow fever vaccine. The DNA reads TGTGCCAGCAGTTGGGGGGGACCCTCCTACGAGCAGTACGTC. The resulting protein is CASSWGGPSYEQYV.